The 32 T cell receptor beta chains below come from one sample, sequenced in a study of T cell changes during pregnancy in multiple sclerosis. Sequenced by immunoSEQ multiplex PCR; TCRdb stores in-frame clones only, minus some. Of tens of thousands of clones in the sample, over 90% were seen once. Here the sequenced sample was CD4+ T cells from peripheral blood mononuclear cells, taken in the third trimester of pregnancy. The receptors originated from a female donor in good health, enrolled as a control in a pregnancy study.

The gene calls are TRBV18 and TRBJ1-4; D call uncertain. The CDR3 totals 14 residues. V was pared by 2 bases and J by 4 bases, with 8 bases between. Germline V gene data show CDR1 as KGHSH and CDR2 as LQKENI. The CDR3 DNA follows: TGTGCCAGCTCACCAAGTCGGAGTAATGAAAAACTGTTTTTT. It codes for CASSPSRSNEKLFF.

The gene calls are TRBV4-2 and TRBJ2-7; 9 bases fit TRBD1. With 4 bases clipped from V and 3 bases from J, the junction kept 1 base outside the gene matches. The CDR3 covers 13 residues. CDR1 and CDR2 from the germline V gene are LGHNA and YNFKEQ. The CDR3 sequence is CASSRDRDYEQYF. CDR3 sequence (DNA): TGTGCCAGCAGCCGGGACAGGGACTACGAGCAGTACTTC.

This sequence joins TRBV5-8 and TRBJ2-7; no clear D gene. The CDR3 length is 12 residues. The ends were cut back, 1 base at V and 2 bases at J, with 4 bases in the middle. Germline CDR1 is SGHTS and CDR2 is YDEGEE. The chain's CDR3 is CASSLSTYEQYF. The CDR3 coding sequence is TGTGCCAGCAGCTTGTCCACCTACGAGCAGTACTTC.

The chain recombines TRBV7-9 with TRBJ1-5, with a weak D call TRBD1 (5 bases). CDR1 SEHNR and CDR2 FQNEAQ come from the germline V gene (reference sequence). The ends were cut back, 2 bases at V and 6 bases at J, with 11 bases in the middle. The CDR3 is 14 residues long. The CDR3, as DNA: TGTGCCAGCAGCTTACTCCAGGGTACTCAGCCCCAGCATTTT. This encodes CASSLLQGTQPQHF. Full variable domain (remainder filled in from reference TRBV7-9 and TRBJ1-5): DTGVSQNPRHKITKRGQNVTFRCDPISEHNRLYWYRQTLGQGPEFLTYFQNEAQLEKSRLLSDRFSAERPKGSFSTLEIQRTEQGDSAMYLCASSLLQGTQPQHFGDGTRLSIL.

The chain joins TRBV4-2 to TRBJ2-3; 10 bases align to TRBD1. V lost 4 bases and J lost 3; bases outside the gene matches: 4. CDR3 length: 15 amino acids. CDR1 and CDR2 (germline): LGHNA, YNFKEQ. The CDR3 nucleotides read TGTGCCAGCAGCCGAGACAGGGGGCAAACAGATACGCAGTATTTT. The encoded protein is CASSRDRGQTDTQYF.

V usage is TRBV7-2 and J usage is TRBJ1-1; TRBD1 aligns across 7 bases. Germline V gene data show CDR1 as SGHTA and CDR2 as FQGNSA. Trimming at V came to 5 bases and at J to 10 bases, leaving 7 bases not matched to a gene. The CDR3 is 12 residues long. The CDR3 is CASSRQGWGAFF. The CDR3, as DNA: TGTGCCAGCAGCCGACAGGGATGGGGAGCTTTCTTT. The whole variable domain, remainder taken from reference TRBV7-2 and TRBJ1-1, is GAGVSQSPSNKVTEKGKDVELRCDPISGHTALYWYRQSLGQGLEFLIYFQGNSAPDKSGLPSDRFSAERTGGSVSTLTIQRTQQEDSAVYLCASSRQGWGAFFGQGTRLTVV.

The rearrangement links TRBV28 to TRBJ1-3, with D uncertain. This CDR3 is built from 16 residues. V was trimmed by 6 bases and J by 0 bases, leaving 15 bases between them. Germline CDR1 reads MDHEN; CDR2 reads SYDVKM. This CDR3 reads CASSFLSPSSGNTIYF. The CDR3 region has the DNA TGTGCCAGCAGCTTTCTGAGCCCCTCCTCTGGAAACACCATATATTTT.

This chain uses TRBV18 with TRBJ1-1; 9 positions agree with TRBD1. Germline V gene lookup returns CDR1 KGHSH and CDR2 LQKENI. The J segment lost 2 bases and the V segment lost 5 bases, leaving 6 bases of the junction unmatched. This CDR3 contains 15 residues. Written as DNA, the CDR3 is TGTGCCAGCTCAATTACAGGGGGCTATAACACTGAAGCTTTCTTT. It encodes CASSITGGYNTEAFF.

The genes are TRBV4-1 and TRBJ2-3; 8 bases are shared with TRBD2. This CDR3 contains 14 residues. CDR1 is MGHRA, CDR2 YSYEKL, per germline. Trimming at V came to 4 bases and at J to 2 bases, leaving 2 bases not matched to a gene. The CDR3 loop reads CASSPGGNTDTQYF. The DNA of the CDR3 is TGCGCCAGCAGCCCGGGGGGGAACACAGATACGCAGTATTTT.

The rearrangement joins TRBV6-1 to TRBJ2-1, with 7 positions matching TRBD1. Trimming removed 4 bases from V and 8 bases from J; junction bases left unmatched: 8. CDR3 length: 14 residues. Germline CDR1 is MNHNS and CDR2 is SASEGT. In DNA form, the CDR3 reads TGTGCCAGCAGTGGAAGGACAGGTGTGGATGAGCAGTTCTTC. Its protein is CASSGRTGVDEQFF.

The genes are TRBV20-1 and TRBJ2-5; D not certain. Looked up from germline, CDR1 is DFQATT and CDR2 is SNEGSKA (reference sequence). This CDR3 has 11 amino acids. V was shortened by 6 bases and J by 5 bases, with 10 bases between the two germline ends. The CDR3 DNA follows: TGCAGTGCCCGTACCGGGGAGACCCAGTACTTC. This gives the protein CSARTGETQYF.

This clone has a single count. J is TRBJ2-1 and V is TRBV6-5; D is perhaps TRBD2 (6 bases). This CDR3 is 14 amino acids long. The V gene lost 6 bases and the J gene lost 6 bases, with 15 bases spanning the gap. The germline V gene encodes CDR1 MNHEY and CDR2 SVGAGI. This CDR3 is CASRGPLGGNEQFF. CDR3 bases: TGTGCCAGCAGAGGGCCTCTGGGAGGCAATGAGCAGTTCTTC.

The CDR3 region is CASSIRDSSHGYTF. Here the CDR3 DNA reads TGTGCCAGTAGTATACGGGACAGCTCTCATGGCTACACCTTC. The chain employs TRBV19 and TRBJ1-2; 7 positions agree with TRBD1. J gave up 6 bases and V 2 bases, and 6 bases lay outside the gene matches. Germline V lookup: CDR1 LNHDA, CDR2 SQIVND (reference sequence). The CDR3 runs 14 residues.

The chain recombines TRBV4-1 with TRBJ1-2; no clear D gene. With 1 base removed from V and 3 bases from J, the gap between germline ends came to 9 bases. The CDR3 loop spans 14 amino acids. The germline CDR1 and CDR2 sequences are MGHRA and YSYEKL. Written as DNA, the CDR3 is TGCGCCAGCAGCCAAGGACGGCGGTACTATGGCTACACCTTC. It translates to CASSQGRRYYGYTF.

The rearrangement links TRBV7-3 to TRBJ1-6, with 9 bases identical to TRBD1. V trimming: 4 bases; J trimming: 7 bases; junction bases outside the gene matches: 5. CDR1 SGHTA and CDR2 FQGTGA come from the germline V gene. The CDR3 spans 15 residues. The CDR3, as DNA: TGTGCCAGCAGCTCAACAGGGGGCGGGAATTCACCCCTCCACTTT. Protein: CASSSTGGGNSPLHF.

The chain has TRBV7-3 and TRBJ2-3; TRBD2 is a possible D gene (6 bases). This CDR3 has 15 residues. V was shortened by 4 bases and J by 8 bases, with 19 bases between the two germline ends. Looked up from germline, CDR1 is SGHTA and CDR2 is FQGTGA. The chain's CDR3 is CASSSTTDGGGTQYF. CDR3 DNA: TGTGCCAGCAGCTCCACGACTGACGGGGGAGGTACGCAGTATTTT.

The V and J genes are TRBV9 and TRBJ1-4, with 9 nucleotides matching TRBD1. Per germline, CDR1 SGDLS and CDR2 YYNGEE. The CDR3 runs to 14 residues. V dropped 4 bases and J dropped 3; count of bases not matched to a gene: 1. CDR3 in amino acids: CASSTGGPNEKLFF. DNA of the CDR3: TGTGCCAGCAGCACAGGGGGCCCTAATGAAAAACTGTTTTTT.

The chain carries TRBV7-6 and TRBJ2-5; D might be TRBD2 (6 bases). This CDR3 is built from 14 residues. Germline-derived CDR1 and CDR2 are SGHVS and FNYEAQ. Between the trimmed V and J ends, which lost 1 base and 5 bases, there was a span of 11 bases. CDR3 sequence (DNA): TGTGCCAGCAGCTTAGGAGGGACTTTCGAGACCCAGTACTTC. Translating gives CASSLGGTFETQYF.

V and J are TRBV28 and TRBJ1-2, with TRBD1 matching 7 bases. In germline, CDR1 is MDHEN, CDR2 SYDVKM. V lost 6 bases and J lost 8; bases outside the gene matches: 18. The CDR3 is 16 amino acids. DNA of the CDR3: TGTGCCAGCAGGCGACCGGGACAGAAATCTATGGGAGGCTACACCTTC. Translated: CASRRPGQKSMGGYTF.

A single count supports this clone. The chain is built from TRBV19 and TRBJ1-2; D gene unclear. Germline assignment: CDR1 LNHDA and CDR2 SQIVND (reference sequence). There are 13 residues in the CDR3. Trimming shortened V by 0 bases and J by 7 bases, and 9 bases separated the two germline ends. The DNA of the CDR3 is TGTGCCAGTAGTATAGACCCGGGTCGTGGCTACACCTTC. This codes for CASSIDPGRGYTF.

V gene TRBV6-5 combines with J gene TRBJ1-1; 7 bases line up with TRBD1. The CDR3 is made up of 14 amino acids. The V gene's germline CDR1 is MNHEY and CDR2 SVGAGI. Germline trimming cut 2 bases from V and 4 bases from J; bases unmatched to any gene: 4. The CDR3 region is CASSYATGSTEAFF. The CDR3 nucleotides read TGTGCCAGCAGTTACGCGACAGGGAGCACTGAAGCTTTCTTT.

The J gene is TRBJ2-1, the V gene TRBV5-1; a weak D match, TRBD1 (5 bases). CDR3 length: 16 amino acids. From germline, CDR1 is SGHRS and CDR2 YFSETQ. V lost 0 bases, J lost 1 base, and 11 bases lay in between. The chain's CDR3 is CASSLGRQFSYNEQFF. The CDR3 DNA reads TGCGCCAGCAGCTTGGGACGACAGTTTTCCTACAATGAGCAGTTCTTC.

V is TRBV2 and J is TRBJ2-1; perhaps TRBD1 as D (6 bases). The CDR3 spans 13 residues. Germline CDR1 reads SNHLY; CDR2 reads FYNNEI. Between the trimmed V and J ends, which lost 2 bases and 6 bases, there was a span of 8 bases. Here the CDR3 DNA reads TGTGCCAGCAGTGAAAGGGGGTCCAATGAGCAGTTCTTC. Amino acids: CASSERGSNEQFF.

The chain combines TRBV7-3 with TRBJ2-3; D is unresolved. This CDR3 contains 12 residues. Trimming pared 1 base from V and 6 bases from J, leaving 5 bases between. In germline, CDR1 is SGHTA, CDR2 FQGTGA. CDR3: CASSLSADTQYF. CDR3 coding DNA: TGTGCCAGCAGCTTAAGTGCGGATACGCAGTATTTT.

This chain joins TRBV10-3 and TRBJ2-7, with 9 nucleotides matching TRBD1. CDR3 length: 14 amino acids. V shed 2 bases, J shed 9 bases, and the junction held 8 bases outside the gene matches. CDR1 and CDR2 from the germline V gene are ENHRY and SYGVKD. CDR3 DNA sequence: TGTGCCATCAGTGAGCCGGGACAGGGCAACGGGCAGTACTTC. Protein: CAISEPGQGNGQYF.

This chain links TRBV5-1 with TRBJ1-1; 8 bases agree with TRBD1. V lost 0 bases, J lost 1 base, and 2 bases stayed unmatched. CDR1 and CDR2 from the germline V gene are SGHRS and YFSETQ. This CDR3 region has 15 residues. CDR3 bases: TGCGCCAGCAGCTTGGGGGGGACAGGGAACACTGAAGCTTTCTTT. This gives the protein CASSLGGTGNTEAFF. The complete variable domain, with remaining parts taken from reference TRBV5-1 and TRBJ1-1, reads KAGVTQTPRYLIKTRGQQVTLSCSPISGHRSVSWYQQTPGQGLQFLFEYFSETQRNKGNFPGRFSGRQFSNSRSEMNVSTLELGDSALYLCASSLGGTGNTEAFFGQGTRLTVV.

This clone was detected only a few times. The V and J genes are TRBV19 and TRBJ1-3; D gene uncertain. Trimming took off 3 bases at V and 0 bases at J, with 12 bases between the two ends. Germline-derived CDR1 and CDR2 are LNHDA and SQIVND (reference sequence). The CDR3 covers 16 residues. The CDR3 here is CASSIPTRYSGNTIYF. CDR3 coding DNA: TGTGCCAGTAGTATCCCGACGCGGTACTCTGGAAACACCATATATTTT.

This chain connects TRBV7-2 to TRBJ2-7; 9 positions match TRBD2. V was pared by 0 bases and J by 1 base, with 7 bases of the junction left unmatched. This CDR3 contains 17 residues. Germline loops: CDR1 SGHTA, CDR2 FQGNSA. CDR3 nucleotide sequence: TGTGCCAGCAGCTTAGCGTCTAGCGGGGTGAAATCCTACGAGCAGTACTTC. Translation: CASSLASSGVKSYEQYF.

The V call is TRBV4-1, the J call TRBJ1-2; no reliable D call. V lost 0 bases, J lost 8 bases, and 13 bases lay in between. CDR1 and CDR2 from the germline V gene are MGHRA and YSYEKL. The CDR3 runs to 14 residues. The CDR3 sequence: CASSQENLLPGYTF. In DNA form, the CDR3 reads TGCGCCAGCAGCCAAGAGAACCTACTCCCCGGCTACACCTTC.

V usage is TRBV7-8 and J usage is TRBJ2-2; D is uncertain. The CDR3 contains 14 residues. V was clipped by 0 bases and J by 5 bases, with 7 bases between them. The germline CDR1 and CDR2 sequences are SGHVS and FQNEAQ. The DNA of the CDR3 is TGTGCCAGCAGCTTAGCTCTCCTGACCGGGGAGCTGTTTTTT. This translates into CASSLALLTGELFF.

The chain is built from TRBV7-3 and TRBJ2-3; TRBD2 is a possible D gene (5 bases). V gave up 5 bases and J gave up 5 bases, with 17 bases separating them. The CDR3 covers 15 residues. Germline CDR1 is SGHTA and CDR2 is FQGTGA. CDR3 loop: CASSPRAGGVDTQYF. The CDR3 DNA follows: TGTGCCAGCAGCCCCCGGGCGGGTGGAGTAGATACGCAGTATTTT.

The chain uses TRBV7-2 and TRBJ2-3; D gene ambiguous. With 5 bases removed from V and 2 bases from J, the gap between germline ends came to 11 bases. Germline CDR1 and CDR2: SGHTA and FQGNSA. The CDR3 is 14 residues long. In DNA, the CDR3 is TGTGCCAGCAGCCCCTTCCCAGTCACAGATACGCAGTATTTT. It is translated as CASSPFPVTDTQYF.